This TCR beta chain derives from a study of blood T cell repertoires in COVID-19. Study as a whole: COVID-19 samples from acute and convalescent phases originated in the United States, Italy and Spain. The cDNA or gDNA used as material had been derived from T cells, B-cell-depleted T cells, or PBMCs.

Methods used by the authors: Reference gene primer amplification gave nucleated cell count estimates. Profiling relied on immunoSEQ multiplex PCR, and the TCRdb table lists in-frame clones only, not all of them. From that table come the V and J calls and clone size; the DNA was used to work out D and trimming. The profile shows under 200,000 clones, roughly 85% of them singletons. The CDR3 covers 15 residues. Trimming removed 0 bases at V and 0 bases at J, with 9 bases between. The germline V gene encodes CDR1 SGHRS and CDR2 YFSETQ. This clone was seen more than once but under ten times. The specimen sequenced was peripheral blood. The sequence was obtained from a man aged 60 to 69 with acute or convalescent COVID-19. The chain couples TRBV5-1 to TRBJ1-1; tentative D call: TRBD1 (6 bases). The CDR3 sequence: CASSLAGVLNTEAFF. CDR3 DNA sequence: TGCGCCAGCAGCTTGGCAGGGGTGTTGAACACTGAAGCTTTCTTT.